Below are 15 T cell receptor beta chains sequenced from a single sample in a study of early T cells in non-severe SARS-CoV-2 infection. TCRdb independently ran MiXCR on the 5' RACE reads; one entry per CDR3 protein. The sample has tens of thousands of distinct CDR3 sequences, 6.6% seen once. Sequencing used whole blood, obtained at baseline. Receptors were obtained from an adult who was a healthcare worker with PCR-confirmed SARS-CoV-2 infection or an uninfected control (not recorded which).

This chain connects TRBV19 to TRBJ1-2; maybe TRBD1 (5 bases). CDR1 and CDR2 from the germline V gene are LNHDA and SQIVND (reference sequence). The CDR3 length is 14 residues. V lost 5 bases to trimming and J lost 8 bases, with 18 bases between them. The CDR3, as DNA: TGTGCCAGTAGTTCGGGACGCGTTATACGGGGCTACACCTTC. It yields the protein CASSSGRVIRGYTF.

The chain is built from TRBV29-1 and TRBJ2-3, with unresolved D. This CDR3 is 14 amino acids long. V was clipped by 7 bases and J by 0 bases, with 14 bases between them. Germline CDR1 reads SQVTM; CDR2 reads ANQGSEA. CDR3 protein: CSASKATSTDTQYF. The CDR3 DNA sequence: TGCAGCGCATCGAAGGCTACTAGCACAGATACGCAGTATTTT.

The gene calls are TRBV13 and TRBJ1-2; D is ambiguous. Between the trimmed V and J ends, which lost 0 bases and 2 bases, there was a span of 19 bases. The CDR3 spans 18 residues. The germline gives CDR1 PRHDT, CDR2 FYEKMQ (reference sequence). CDR3: CASSLGDLEGYTNYGYTF. In nucleotides, the CDR3 is TGTGCCAGCAGCTTAGGGGACCTCGAGGGTTACACCAACTATGGCTACACCTTC.

This clonotype came up many times. The genes are TRBV28 and TRBJ2-7; D may be TRBD2 (5 bases). This CDR3 has 14 residues. In germline, CDR1 is MDHEN, CDR2 SYDVKM. V was clipped by 8 bases and J by 5 bases, with 19 bases between them. CDR3 sequence reads: CASGYDAGADEQYF. The CDR3 nucleotides are TGTGCCAGCGGATACGATGCGGGTGCCGACGAGCAGTACTTC.

This clonotype appeared many times. The V gene is TRBV6-5, the J gene TRBJ2-2, with D perhaps TRBD2 (6 bases). V lost 4 bases, J lost 1 base, and 13 bases lay in between. This CDR3 contains 16 residues. The germline gives CDR1 MNHEY, CDR2 SVGAGI. The CDR3 coding sequence is TGTGCCAGCAGTTCCCGGGACTCGAGGAACACCGGGGAGCTGTTTTTT. Residues: CASSSRDSRNTGELFF.

The chain links TRBV9 to TRBJ2-1; TRBD2 matches at 12 bases. V lost 4 bases and J lost 7; bases outside the gene matches: 6. The CDR3 is made up of 15 amino acids. The germline CDR1 and CDR2 sequences are SGDLS and YYNGEE. In DNA, the CDR3 is TGTGCCAGCAGCTTATCTAGCGGGGGGGTTAATGAGCAGTTCTTC. It codes for CASSLSSGGVNEQFF.

V gene TRBV27 combines with J gene TRBJ2-1; TRBD1 aligns across 7 bases. CDR3 length: 13 amino acids. Germline V gives CDR1 MNHEY, CDR2 SMNVEV (reference sequence). Trimming at V came to 8 bases and at J to 4 bases, leaving 5 bases not matched to a gene. The CDR3 here is CASGKTGYNEQFF. CDR3 coding DNA: TGTGCCAGCGGGAAGACAGGGTACAATGAGCAGTTCTTC.

This clonotype was detected many times. The rearrangement uses TRBV28 and TRBJ2-7, with TRBD1 as a possible D gene (6 bases). The V gene lost 4 bases and the J gene lost 2 bases, with 12 bases spanning the gap. CDR3 size: 14 residues. Germline-derived CDR1 and CDR2 are MDHEN and SYDVKM. The CDR3 protein is CASSSSRQAYEQYF. The CDR3 nucleotides read TGTGCCAGCAGTTCGTCTCGACAGGCCTACGAGCAGTACTTC.

This clonotype has ten or more counts. V is TRBV3-1 and J is TRBJ2-5, with D unclear. The CDR3 runs 13 residues. CDR1 and CDR2 from the germline V gene are LGHDT and YNNKEL (reference sequence). V lost 4 bases to trimming and J lost 7 bases, with 13 bases between them. The CDR3 loop is CASSPSWSGTQYF. CDR3 bases: TGTGCCAGCAGCCCATCGTGGTCCGGGACCCAGTACTTC.

This clonotype was seen only a few times. This chain uses TRBV5-6 with TRBJ2-3; D is unclear. V gave up 4 bases and J gave up 5 bases, with 11 bases separating them. The CDR3 spans 13 residues. Germline-derived CDR1 and CDR2 are SGHDT and YYEEEE. The DNA of the CDR3 is TGTGCCAGCAGCCAATTATCGGGAGATACGCAGTATTTT. The encoded protein is CASSQLSGDTQYF.

The genes are TRBV7-2 and TRBJ2-1, with TRBD1 matching 7 bases. This CDR3 has 14 residues. V lost 3 bases, J lost 5 bases, and 4 bases stayed unmatched. Germline CDR1 reads SGHTA; CDR2 reads FQGNSA. The CDR3 DNA follows: TGTGCCAGCAGCTTCGACAGGGCCGACAATGAGCAGTTCTTC. Encoded protein: CASSFDRADNEQFF.

The sample holds many counts of this clonotype. The chain has TRBV29-1 and TRBJ1-2; D is uncertain. Germline V CDR1 and CDR2: SQVTM, ANQGSEA. CDR3 size: 11 residues. The germline V and J ends were trimmed by 6 bases and 0 bases, with 5 bases remaining between them. Here the CDR3 reads CSVGANYGYTF. The CDR3 DNA is TGCAGCGTCGGGGCTAACTATGGCTACACCTTC.

This clonotype has a handful of counts. V and J are TRBV2 and TRBJ1-1; the D is unclear. With 11 bases removed from V and 1 base from J, the gap between germline ends came to 11 bases. Germline CDR1 reads SNHLY; CDR2 reads FYNNEI. The CDR3 sequence is 12 residues long. The CDR3 protein is CAGREQNTEAFF. CDR3 bases: TGTGCCGGGAGAGAACAGAACACTGAAGCTTTCTTT.

This clonotype occurred many times. This sequence joins TRBV5-5 and TRBJ2-3, with D unclear. Between the trimmed V and J ends, which lost 2 bases and 3 bases, there was a span of 10 bases. The length of the CDR3 is 14 residues. Germline values: CDR1 SGHKS, CDR2 YYEKEE (reference sequence). Written as DNA, the CDR3 is TGTGCCAGCAGCTTTCTCCGCCCAACAGATACGCAGTATTTT. It encodes CASSFLRPTDTQYF.

This clonotype has just one count. This sequence joins TRBV10-1 and TRBJ2-7, with TRBD1 as a possible D gene (6 bases). Per germline, CDR1 WNHNN and CDR2 SYGVQD (reference sequence). Trimming removed 5 bases at V and 6 bases at J, with 14 bases between. The CDR3 is 13 residues long. CDR3 coding DNA: TGCGCCAGCAGTCAGGGGCGCCCCTCCGAGCAGTACTTC. Translated, it gives CASSQGRPSEQYF.